The rows below give T cell receptor beta chains drawn from one sample of a study of CD8 T cells in ankylosing spondylitis. One entry per CDR3 protein results from TCRdb running MiXCR on the 5' RACE reads. The table has about 300,000 distinct CDR3 sequences, around 10% seen once. Sequenced input: blood, either unsorted or a sorted T cell fraction (not recorded which). The receptors were sampled from a female donor with ankylosing spondylitis or in good health (not recorded which). The CDR3 runs from the conserved cysteine through the conserved F or W. D genes are given only for firm matches. Expanded clones get a size class; other rows say once, few or many, or leave the size out.

TRBV12-3/TRBV12-4	many	TRBD2	TRBJ2-3	CASSLSGEKDTQYF	TGTGCCAGCAGTTTAAGCGGGGAGAAAGATACGCAGTATTTT
TRBV5-1	many	-	TRBJ2-3	CASSLRQDRPTDTQYF	TGCGCCAGCAGCTTGCGACAGGACCGACCTACAGATACGCAGTATTTT
TRBV20-1	many	-	TRBJ2-7	CSARDAIRSSYEQYF	TGCAGTGCTAGAGACGCAATTAGGAGCTCCTACGAGCAGTACTTC
TRBV9	many	TRBD2	TRBJ2-5	CASSYGTSDLTQYF	TGTGCCAGCAGCTACGGGACTAGCGACTTGACCCAGTACTTC
TRBV5-1	-	-	TRBJ2-1	CASSFARDPIVNEQFF	TGCGCCAGCAGTTTTGCCCGGGACCCAATCGTAAATGAGCAGTTCTTC
TRBV13	few	TRBD2	TRBJ2-7	CASSSGLAGMGEQYF	TGTGCCAGCAGCTCCGGACTAGCGGGAATGGGCGAGCAGTACTTC
TRBV13	-	TRBD2	TRBJ2-1	CASSSPGTSGHNEQFF	TGTGCCAGCAGTTCCCCAGGGACTAGCGGCCACAATGAGCAGTTCTTC
TRBV5-4	many	TRBD1	TRBJ1-1	CASSQGQGASTEAFF	TGTGCCAGCAGTCAAGGACAGGGAGCAAGCACTGAAGCTTTCTTT
TRBV29-1	few	TRBD1	TRBJ2-2	CSAHRGTYTGELFF	TGCAGCGCCCACAGGGGCACATACACCGGGGAGCTGTTTTTT
TRBV12-3/TRBV12-4	many	-	TRBJ2-5	CASSFGEETQYF	TGTGCCAGCAGTTTCGGAGAAGAGACCCAGTACTTC
TRBV7-2	-	-	TRBJ2-7	CASQKAGAAYEQHF	TGTGCCAGTCAGAAGGCGGGGGCCGCTTACGAGCAGCACTTC
TRBV20-1	few	-	TRBJ2-7	CSASKTGRDEQYF	TGCAGTGCCAGTAAAACAGGGAGGGACGAGCAGTACTTC
TRBV5-1	-	-	TRBJ2-5	CASTISGETQYF	TGCGCCAGCACTATAAGCGGAGAGACCCAGTACTTC
TRBV28	many	-	TRBJ2-4	CASRLGAGGIQYF	TGTGCCAGCAGGCTGGGGGCCGGAGGCATTCAGTACTTC